This record looks at one T cell receptor (beta chain) sequence and its context. Its antigen is not identified. The method was immunoSEQ multiplex PCR; TCRdb's version includes in-frame clones alone and lacks a portion of them. The data contain 120,000 to 150,000 clones, approximately 90% of them singletons. This record belongs to a study of T cell responses to AZD1222 COVID-19 vaccine. Study-wide findings and caveats: Spike as a whole was targeted by vaccine-associated CD4 TCRs, dominant at 160-218 and 743-854.

This CDR3 spans 15 amino acids. Per the germline V gene, CDR1 is PRHDT and CDR2 is FYEKMQ (reference sequence). V gave up 5 bases and J gave up 2 bases, with 16 bases separating them. The chain employs TRBV13 and TRBJ2-7, with a tentative D call TRBD1 (6 bases). This sequence originates from an adult who received the AZD1222 COVID-19 vaccine. The sequences come from peripheral blood, collected 28 days after the second AZD1222 dose. The CDR3 DNA follows: TGTGCCAGCAGCCGGGCAGGGGCTACGGCCTACGAGCAGTACTTC. It is translated as CASSRAGATAYEQYF. Supplemented by reference TRBV13 and TRBJ2-7, the full variable domain reads AAGVIQSPRHLIKEKRETATLKCYPIPRHDTVYWYQQGPGQDPQFLISFYEKMQSDKGSIPDRFSAQQFSDYHSELNMSSLELGDSALYFCASSRAGATAYEQYFGPGTRLTVT.